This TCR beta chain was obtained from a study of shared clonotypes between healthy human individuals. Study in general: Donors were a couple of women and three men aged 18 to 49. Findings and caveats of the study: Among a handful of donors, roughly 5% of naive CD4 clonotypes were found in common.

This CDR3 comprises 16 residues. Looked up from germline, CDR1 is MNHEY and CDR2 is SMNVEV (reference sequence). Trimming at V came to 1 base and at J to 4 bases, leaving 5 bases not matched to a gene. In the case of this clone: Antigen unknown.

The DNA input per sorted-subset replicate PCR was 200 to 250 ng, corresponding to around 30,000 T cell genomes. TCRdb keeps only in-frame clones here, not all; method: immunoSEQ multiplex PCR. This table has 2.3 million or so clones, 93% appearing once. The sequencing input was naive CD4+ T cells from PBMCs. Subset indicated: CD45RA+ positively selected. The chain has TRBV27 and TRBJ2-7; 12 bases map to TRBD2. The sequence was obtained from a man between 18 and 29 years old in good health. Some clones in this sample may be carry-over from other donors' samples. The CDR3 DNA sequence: TGTGCCAGCAGTTTATTTCCGACTAGCGGGAGATACGAGCAGTACTTC. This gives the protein CASSLFPTSGRYEQYF.